One sample yielded the 22 T cell receptor beta chains listed below, sequenced in a study of T cell responses to AZD1222 COVID-19 vaccine. The data were produced by immunoSEQ multiplex PCR, yet TCRdb's version contains in-frame clones alone and is incomplete. The table records about 140,000 clones, roughly 80% of them present only once. The source was peripheral blood, collected on day 0 of AZD1222 vaccination. The receptors shown here come from an adult in good health.

The chain recombines TRBV10-3 with TRBJ1-1, with TRBD1 matching over 7 bases. CDR3 size: 15 residues. Germline V lookup: CDR1 ENHRY, CDR2 SYGVKD. Trimming cost V 6 bases and J 5 bases; bases outside gene matches: 12. The CDR3 is CAIRSPTGRETEAFF. The CDR3 nucleotides read TGTGCCATCAGGTCCCCGACAGGGCGGGAGACTGAAGCTTTCTTT.

The chain has TRBV5-1 and TRBJ2-7; D may correspond to TRBD1 or TRBD2 (5 bases each). V was clipped by 6 bases and J by 6 bases, with 13 bases between them. The CDR3 extends over 12 amino acids. Germline V CDR1 and CDR2: SGHRS, YFSETQ. This CDR3 is CASTPGRSEQYF. The CDR3 DNA sequence: TGCGCCAGCACCCCGGGACGGAGCGAGCAGTACTTC.

The chain has TRBV7-9 and TRBJ1-6; D might be TRBD1 (5 bases). CDR1 SEHNR and CDR2 FQNEAQ come from the germline V gene (reference sequence). This CDR3 is built from 17 residues. The V and J ends lost 0 bases and 5 bases respectively, with 14 bases between them. CDR3 amino acids: CASSLASGTPHNSPLHF. CDR3 DNA sequence: TGTGCCAGCAGCTTAGCCTCCGGGACCCCCCATAATTCACCCCTCCACTTT.

CDR3 region: CASSLDRGTGSNEQFF. The CDR3 DNA sequence: TGCGCCAGCAGCTTGGATCGAGGGACAGGTAGTAATGAGCAGTTCTTC. V gene TRBV5-1 combines with J gene TRBJ2-1, with TRBD1 matching over 8 bases. The CDR3 spans 16 residues. The ends lost 0 bases at V and 7 bases at J; junction bases unmatched: 9. Germline V gives CDR1 SGHRS, CDR2 YFSETQ.

V and J are TRBV24-1 and TRBJ1-2, with 7 positions matching TRBD1. Germline CDR1 reads KGHDR; CDR2 reads SFDVKD. This CDR3 region has 17 residues. V trimming: 2 bases; J trimming: 4 bases; junction bases outside the gene matches: 12. This CDR3 reads CATSDSHGDSQTYGYTF. The CDR3 nucleotides read TGTGCCACCAGTGATTCGCACGGGGACAGCCAGACCTATGGCTACACCTTC.

V is TRBV6-1 and J is TRBJ1-1; D might be TRBD1 (5 bases). CDR3 length: 16 amino acids. Germline CDR1 is MNHNS and CDR2 is SASEGT. V lost 1 base to trimming and J lost 2 bases, with 14 bases between them. CDR3 loop: CASSEGFFRANTEAFF. The DNA of the CDR3 is TGTGCCAGCAGTGAAGGATTTTTCAGGGCCAACACTGAAGCTTTCTTT.

The V and J genes are TRBV4-1 and TRBJ1-1; D not resolved. Germline CDR1 and CDR2: MGHRA and YSYEKL. V lost 5 bases and J lost 4, with 8 bases in between. This CDR3 has 12 amino acids. The CDR3 nucleotides are TGCGCCAGCAGCTTGGGGTTCACTGAAGCTTTCTTT. It is translated as CASSLGFTEAFF.

This clone appeared a single time. The rearrangement joins TRBV28 to TRBJ1-1; D uncertain. The germline CDR1 and CDR2 sequences are MDHEN and SYDVKM. This CDR3 is 15 amino acids long. V was clipped by 4 bases and J by 0 bases, with 12 bases between them. The CDR3 sequence is CASSWAGGLNTEAFF. CDR3 coding DNA: TGTGCCAGCAGTTGGGCGGGAGGGCTGAACACTGAAGCTTTCTTT.

The chain recombines TRBV19 with TRBJ2-7; 7 bases map to TRBD1. Per the germline V gene, CDR1 is LNHDA and CDR2 is SQIVND (reference sequence). V lost 4 bases, J lost 2 bases, and 11 bases stayed unmatched. The CDR3 is 16 amino acids. The CDR3 DNA sequence: TGTGCCAGTAGTAACTTGACAGGGAGCTACCCCTACGAGCAGTACTTC. This sequence encodes CASSNLTGSYPYEQYF.

This clone was picked up a small number of times. V is TRBV6-1 and J is TRBJ2-2, with 9 bases identical to TRBD2. The CDR3 is 20 amino acids. CDR1 MNHNS and CDR2 SASEGT come from the germline V gene. The junction had 20 bases not matched to a gene; V was cut back by 4 bases and J by 5 bases. CDR3 sequence reads: CASSVTSGGPLAAGTGELFF. DNA for the CDR3: TGTGCCAGCAGTGTCACCAGCGGGGGGCCTCTAGCGGCGGGTACCGGGGAGCTGTTTTTT.

This sequence joins TRBV25-1 and TRBJ2-7, with a tentative D call TRBD1 (5 bases). Between the trimmed V and J ends, which lost 2 bases and 5 bases, there was a span of 13 bases. Looked up from germline, CDR1 is MGHDK and CDR2 is SYGVNS. The CDR3 is 14 amino acids. The CDR3 nucleotides read TGTGCCAGCAGTGAACGGGCAGGGTACGACGAGCAGTACTTC. Translation gives CASSERAGYDEQYF.

The chain links TRBV5-4 to TRBJ1-1; TRBD1 agrees at 8 bases. After removal of 2 bases from V and 3 bases from J, the junction contained 9 bases not matched to a gene. The CDR3 is made up of 16 amino acids. The germline V gene encodes CDR1 SGHNT and CDR2 YYREEE (reference sequence). The CDR3 DNA is TGTGCCAGCAGCTTAGGTACAGGGGGGAGGGACACTGAAGCTTTCTTT. Translation gives CASSLGTGGRDTEAFF.

V gene TRBV6-4 combines with J gene TRBJ2-3; unclear D gene. Trimming took 8 bases from V and 4 from J, leaving 28 bases between them. CDR3 length: 18 residues. Germline CDR1 MRHNA, CDR2 SNTAGT. CDR3: CASPPGSKTPWFSDTQYF. Here the CDR3 DNA reads TGTGCCAGCCCCCCAGGTTCGAAGACACCGTGGTTCTCAGATACGCAGTATTTT.

This rearrangement joins TRBV6-5 to TRBJ1-1; no clear D gene. The CDR3 is made up of 14 amino acids. Germline V gene sequence: CDR1 MNHEY, CDR2 SVGAGI. The V gene lost 9 bases and the J gene lost 1 base, with 15 bases spanning the gap. The CDR3 loop reads CASTPILGNTEAFF. Here the CDR3 DNA reads TGTGCCAGTACTCCCATCCTGGGGAACACTGAAGCTTTCTTT.

V usage is TRBV5-4 and J usage is TRBJ1-1; D remains unclear. CDR1 and CDR2 from the germline V gene are SGHNT and YYREEE (reference sequence). Trimming pared 4 bases from V and 1 base from J, leaving 11 bases between. This CDR3 has 14 amino acids. Here the CDR3 reads CASSRGRENTEAFF. The DNA of the CDR3 is TGTGCCAGCAGCAGAGGACGGGAGAACACTGAAGCTTTCTTT.

V is TRBV5-4 and J is TRBJ1-1; 8 bases are a match to TRBD1. V shed 0 bases, J shed 1 base, and the junction held 8 bases outside the gene matches. From germline, CDR1 is SGHNT and CDR2 YYREEE (reference sequence). The CDR3 consists of 17 residues. The chain's CDR3 is CASSLALTGERNTEAFF. The CDR3 bases are TGTGCCAGCAGCTTGGCACTGACAGGGGAGAGGAACACTGAAGCTTTCTTT.

The V and J genes are TRBV4-1 and TRBJ1-5; TRBD1 matches 7 bases. Germline assignment: CDR1 MGHRA and CDR2 YSYEKL. With V trimmed by 1 base and J by 7 bases, 7 bases remained unmatched. CDR3 length: 15 amino acids. CDR3 sequence reads: CASSQVDRLWQPQHF. The CDR3 DNA follows: TGCGCCAGCAGCCAAGTGGACAGGCTGTGGCAGCCCCAGCATTTT.

The J gene is TRBJ2-6, the V gene TRBV29-1; D perhaps matches TRBD1 (5 bases). The V end lost 7 bases, the J end lost 0 bases, and 13 bases lay between the germline ends. CDR3 length: 15 residues. Germline-derived CDR1 and CDR2 are SQVTM and ANQGSEA. The CDR3 sequence is CSAVDSYSGANVLTF. The DNA of the CDR3 is TGCAGCGCCGTCGACAGTTACTCTGGGGCCAACGTCCTGACTTTC.

This chain uses TRBV28 with TRBJ1-4; D remains unclear. The V end was cut by 3 bases, the J end by 2 bases, with 7 bases between. Germline-derived CDR1 and CDR2 are MDHEN and SYDVKM. This CDR3 region has 14 residues. Here the CDR3 DNA reads TGTGCCAGCAGTTTGAGGCAGACTAATGAAAAACTGTTTTTT. This gives the protein CASSLRQTNEKLFF.

A single count supports this clone. The rearrangement uses TRBV5-1 and TRBJ1-5, with D perhaps matching TRBD1 (6 bases). The CDR3 sequence is 17 residues long. Trimming took off 3 bases at V and 0 bases at J, with 16 bases between the two ends. Per the germline V gene, CDR1 is SGHRS and CDR2 is YFSETQ. The CDR3: CASSSTPGTTSNQPQHF. DNA of the CDR3: TGCGCCAGCAGCTCGACCCCCGGGACAACTAGCAATCAGCCCCAGCATTTT.

CDR3 sequence: CASRAGQANTEAFF. The CDR3 nucleotides read TGTGCCAGCAGGGCTGGACAGGCCAACACTGAAGCTTTCTTT. J is TRBJ1-1 and V is TRBV2; TRBD1 aligns across 7 bases. V gave up 6 bases and J gave up 2 bases; unmatched junction bases: 6. From germline, CDR1 is SNHLY and CDR2 FYNNEI. This CDR3 has 14 amino acids.

This clone was counted only a few times. The chain has TRBV9 and TRBJ1-3; no definite D call. The CDR3 covers 16 residues. The germline V and J ends were trimmed by 3 bases and 0 bases, with 13 bases remaining between them. Germline V gene lookup returns CDR1 SGDLS and CDR2 YYNGEE. CDR3 sequence reads: CASSATLISSGNTIYF. CDR3 DNA: TGTGCCAGCAGCGCTACCCTTATTAGCTCTGGAAACACCATATATTTT.